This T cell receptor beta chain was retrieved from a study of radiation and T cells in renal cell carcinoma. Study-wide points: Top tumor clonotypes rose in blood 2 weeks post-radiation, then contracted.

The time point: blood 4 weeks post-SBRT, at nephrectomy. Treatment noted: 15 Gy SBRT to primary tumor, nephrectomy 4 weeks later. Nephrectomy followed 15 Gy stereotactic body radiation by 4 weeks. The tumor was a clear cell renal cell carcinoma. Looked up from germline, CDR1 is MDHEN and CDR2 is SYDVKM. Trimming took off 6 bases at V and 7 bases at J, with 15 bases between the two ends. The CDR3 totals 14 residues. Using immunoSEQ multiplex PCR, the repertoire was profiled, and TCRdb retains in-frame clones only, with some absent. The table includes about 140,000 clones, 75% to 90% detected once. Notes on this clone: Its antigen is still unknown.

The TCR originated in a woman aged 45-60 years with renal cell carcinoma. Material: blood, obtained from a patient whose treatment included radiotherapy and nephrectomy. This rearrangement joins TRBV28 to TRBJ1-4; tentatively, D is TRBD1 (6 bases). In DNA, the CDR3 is TGTGCCAGCAGCTCACCTCAGGGGATTGAAAAACTGTTTTTT. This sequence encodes CASSSPQGIEKLFF.